The clone carrying this T cell receptor (beta chain) occurred many times. For the second PCR, which ran for roughly 7 to 11 cycles, a sample-barcoded 5' primer and a J-beta primer mix were used. TCRdb ran MiXCR on the 5' RACE reads and lists one entry per CDR3 protein. Among 850,000 to 950,000 distinct CDR3 sequences listed, under 35% were seen once. The data were taken from a study of blood T cells in healthy people across ages. CDR1 SNHLY and CDR2 FYNNEI come from the germline V gene. The CDR3 length is 13 residues. The V segment lost 7 bases and the J segment 3 bases; nucleotides outside the gene matches: 5.

The TCR was taken from a woman older than 75 in good health. V and J are TRBV2 and TRBJ1-2; TRBD1 matches 7 bases. Material for sequencing was blood. The CDR3 loop is CASTLGTDYGYTF. Here the CDR3 DNA reads TGTGCCAGCACCTTAGGGACAGACTATGGCTACACCTTC.